A selection of T cell receptor beta chains follows, all from one sample in a study of blood T cell repertoires in COVID-19. Assay used: immunoSEQ multiplex PCR; TCRdb lists only in-frame clones, some missing. The sample consists of around 150,000 clones, 60% to 85% of them appearing once. Sequencing was performed on peripheral blood. The receptors were gathered from an elderly woman with active or convalescent COVID-19. Both conserved end residues are part of each CDR3. The D gene is left open where the match is weak.

d_call: -
v_call: TRBV7-6
j_call: TRBJ2-1
cdr3_aa: CASSLEDSYNEQFF

d_call: -
v_call: TRBV2
j_call: TRBJ1-3
cdr3_aa: CASSPRTAGNTIYF

d_call: TRBD2
v_call: TRBV30
j_call: TRBJ2-1
cdr3_aa: CAWNKGGGLSYNEQFF

d_call: -
v_call: TRBV12-5
j_call: TRBJ2-2
cdr3_aa: CASGLVQGGAGELFF

d_call: -
v_call: TRBV12-3/TRBV12-4
j_call: TRBJ1-6
cdr3_aa: CASSSADNSPLHF

d_call: TRBD1
v_call: TRBV2
j_call: TRBJ1-2
cdr3_aa: CASSPRIRQGGGYTF

d_call: -
v_call: TRBV5-1
j_call: TRBJ1-2
cdr3_aa: CASSLNRGTTHGYTF

d_call: -
v_call: TRBV12-3/TRBV12-4
j_call: TRBJ1-5
cdr3_aa: CASSRGVVQPQHF

d_call: TRBD1
v_call: TRBV9
j_call: TRBJ1-2
cdr3_aa: CASSAQQGLGYTF

d_call: -
v_call: TRBV6-5
j_call: TRBJ1-2
cdr3_aa: CASSQANYGYTF

d_call: -
v_call: TRBV19
j_call: TRBJ2-1
cdr3_aa: CASSMATTIGNEQFF

d_call: -
v_call: TRBV3-1/TRBV3-2
j_call: TRBJ2-3
cdr3_aa: CASSQEVRKAGIIDTQYF

d_call: -
v_call: TRBV5-4
j_call: TRBJ2-1
cdr3_aa: CASSYEGAYNEQFF

d_call: TRBD2
v_call: TRBV18
j_call: TRBJ2-3
cdr3_aa: CASSLSGAITDTQYF

d_call: -
v_call: TRBV3-1/TRBV3-2
j_call: TRBJ1-4
cdr3_aa: CASSQGADGKLFF

d_call: -
v_call: TRBV27
j_call: TRBJ1-1
cdr3_aa: CASKALGVAEAFF

d_call: TRBD2
v_call: TRBV30
j_call: TRBJ2-5
cdr3_aa: CAWSLPRGLVKETQYF

d_call: -
v_call: TRBV4-1
j_call: TRBJ2-5
cdr3_aa: CASSQDMNRMGETQYF

d_call: -
v_call: TRBV21-1
j_call: TRBJ1-2
cdr3_aa: CASHSQGDYGYTF

d_call: -
v_call: TRBV18
j_call: TRBJ1-1
cdr3_aa: CASSTNNAVGTEAFF

d_call: -
v_call: TRBV12-3/TRBV12-4
j_call: TRBJ1-2
cdr3_aa: CASSLGTLYGYTF

d_call: TRBD2
v_call: TRBV30
j_call: TRBJ2-2
cdr3_aa: CAWTSGGANTGELFF

d_call: TRBD1
v_call: TRBV28
j_call: TRBJ1-6
cdr3_aa: CASSLLQGYNSPLHF